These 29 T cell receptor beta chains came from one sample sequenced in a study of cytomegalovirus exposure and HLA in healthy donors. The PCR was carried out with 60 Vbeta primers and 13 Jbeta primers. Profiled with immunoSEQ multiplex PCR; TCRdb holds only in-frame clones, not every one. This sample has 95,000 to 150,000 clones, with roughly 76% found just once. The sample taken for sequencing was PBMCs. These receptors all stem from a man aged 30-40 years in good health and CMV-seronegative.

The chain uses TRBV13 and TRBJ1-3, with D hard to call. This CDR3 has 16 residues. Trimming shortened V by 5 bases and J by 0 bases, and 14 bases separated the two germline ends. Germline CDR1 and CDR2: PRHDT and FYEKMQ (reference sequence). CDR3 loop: CASSPTFADSGNTIYF. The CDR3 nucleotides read TGTGCCAGCAGCCCCACGTTTGCAGACTCTGGAAACACCATATATTTT.

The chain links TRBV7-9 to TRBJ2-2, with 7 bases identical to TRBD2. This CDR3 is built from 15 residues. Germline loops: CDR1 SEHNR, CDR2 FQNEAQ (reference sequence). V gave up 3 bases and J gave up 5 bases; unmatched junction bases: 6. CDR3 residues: CASSFPTGGTGELFF. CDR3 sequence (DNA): TGTGCCAGCAGCTTTCCCACGGGGGGAACCGGGGAGCTGTTTTTT. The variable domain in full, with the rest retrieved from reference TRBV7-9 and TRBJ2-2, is DTGVSQNPRHKITKRGQNVTFRCDPISEHNRLYWYRQTLGQGPEFLTYFQNEAQLEKSRLLSDRFSAERPKGSFSTLEIQRTEQGDSAMYLCASSFPTGGTGELFFGEGSRLTVL.

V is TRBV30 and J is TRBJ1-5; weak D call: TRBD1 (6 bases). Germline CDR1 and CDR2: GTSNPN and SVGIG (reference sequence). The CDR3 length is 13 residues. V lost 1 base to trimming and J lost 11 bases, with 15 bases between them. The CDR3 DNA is TGTGCCTGGAGTGGCGCCAGGGAGGGGGCCCAGCATTTT. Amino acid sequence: CAWSGAREGAQHF.

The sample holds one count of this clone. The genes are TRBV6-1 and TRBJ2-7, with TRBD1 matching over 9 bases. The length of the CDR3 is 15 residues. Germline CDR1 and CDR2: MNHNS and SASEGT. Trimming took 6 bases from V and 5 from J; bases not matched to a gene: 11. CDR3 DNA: TGTGCCAGCAGGGACAGAAACAGGGGGCGCCACGAGCAGTACTTC. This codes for CASRDRNRGRHEQYF.

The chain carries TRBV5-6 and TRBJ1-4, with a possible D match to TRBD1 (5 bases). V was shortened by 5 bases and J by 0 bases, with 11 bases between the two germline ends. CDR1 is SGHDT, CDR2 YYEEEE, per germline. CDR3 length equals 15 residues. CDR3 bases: TGTGCCAGCAGATCAGGGCCATCAACTAATGAAAAACTGTTTTTT. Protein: CASRSGPSTNEKLFF.

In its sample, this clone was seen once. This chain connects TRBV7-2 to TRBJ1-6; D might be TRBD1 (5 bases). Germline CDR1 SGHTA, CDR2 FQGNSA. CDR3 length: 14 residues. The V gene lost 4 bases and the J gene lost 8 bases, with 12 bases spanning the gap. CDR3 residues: CASSYRGVDSPLHF. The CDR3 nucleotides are TGTGCCAGCAGCTACCGGGGGGTGGATTCACCCCTCCACTTT.

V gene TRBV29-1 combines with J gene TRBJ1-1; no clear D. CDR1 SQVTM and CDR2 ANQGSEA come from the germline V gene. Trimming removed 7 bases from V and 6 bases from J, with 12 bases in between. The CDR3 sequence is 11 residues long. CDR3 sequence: CSARGRAEAFF. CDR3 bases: TGCAGCGCTCGAGGGCGGGCTGAAGCTTTCTTT.

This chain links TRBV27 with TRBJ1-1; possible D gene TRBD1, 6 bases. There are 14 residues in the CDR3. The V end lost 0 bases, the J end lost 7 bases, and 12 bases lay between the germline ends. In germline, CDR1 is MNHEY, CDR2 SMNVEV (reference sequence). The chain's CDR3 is CASSLSMGHLEAFF. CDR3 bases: TGTGCCAGCAGTTTATCGATGGGACACCTTGAAGCTTTCTTT.

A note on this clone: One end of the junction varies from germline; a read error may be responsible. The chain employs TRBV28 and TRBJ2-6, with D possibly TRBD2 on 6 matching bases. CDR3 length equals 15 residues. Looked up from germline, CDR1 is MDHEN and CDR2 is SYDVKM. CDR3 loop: CASSVHGTGANGLTF. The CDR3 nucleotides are TGTGCCAGCAGTGTGCATGGGACTGGGGCCAACGGCCTGACTTTC.

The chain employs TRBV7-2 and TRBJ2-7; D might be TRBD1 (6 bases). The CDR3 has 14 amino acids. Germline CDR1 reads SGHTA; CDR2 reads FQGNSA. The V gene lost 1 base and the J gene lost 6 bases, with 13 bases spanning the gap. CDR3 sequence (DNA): TGTGCCAGCAGCTTAGTCAGGGGTGGACGCGAGCAGTACTTC. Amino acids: CASSLVRGGREQYF.

CDR3 DNA: TGTGCCAGCAGCCCTCTAGCGGTTAGCACAGATACGCAGTATTTT. It translates to CASSPLAVSTDTQYF. The V call is TRBV11-2, the J call TRBJ2-3, with 7 bases matching TRBD2. CDR1 and CDR2 (germline): SGHAT, FQNNGV. The V gene end was trimmed by 5 bases and the J gene end by 0 bases; junction bases not matched to a gene: 5. This CDR3 contains 15 residues.

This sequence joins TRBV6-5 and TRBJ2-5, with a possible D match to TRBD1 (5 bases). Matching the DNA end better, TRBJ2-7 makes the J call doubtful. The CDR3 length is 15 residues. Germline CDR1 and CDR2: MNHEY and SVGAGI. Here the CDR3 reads CASSSPGALAYEQYF. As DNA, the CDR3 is TGTGCCAGCAGTTCCCCTGGGGCCCTCGCCTACGAGCAGTACTTC.

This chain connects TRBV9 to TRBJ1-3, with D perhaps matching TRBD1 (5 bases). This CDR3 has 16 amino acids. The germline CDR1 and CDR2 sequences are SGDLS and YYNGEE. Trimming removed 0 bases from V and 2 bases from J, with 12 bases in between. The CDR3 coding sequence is TGTGCCAGCAGCGTAGCTTTCGGCAGGGCTGGAAACACCATATATTTT. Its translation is CASSVAFGRAGNTIYF. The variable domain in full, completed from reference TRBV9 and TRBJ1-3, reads DSGVTQTPKHLITATGQRVTLRCSPRSGDLSVYWYQQSLDQGLQFLIQYYNGEERAKGNILERFSAQQFPDLHSELNLSSLELGDSALYFCASSVAFGRAGNTIYFGEGSWLTVV.

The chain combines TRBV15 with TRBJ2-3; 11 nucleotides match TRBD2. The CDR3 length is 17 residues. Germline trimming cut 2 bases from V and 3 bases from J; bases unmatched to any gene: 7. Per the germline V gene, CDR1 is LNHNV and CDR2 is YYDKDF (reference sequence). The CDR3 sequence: CATSRIPLAGVTDTQYF. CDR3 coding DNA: TGTGCCACCAGCAGAATCCCACTAGCGGGGGTTACAGATACGCAGTATTTT.

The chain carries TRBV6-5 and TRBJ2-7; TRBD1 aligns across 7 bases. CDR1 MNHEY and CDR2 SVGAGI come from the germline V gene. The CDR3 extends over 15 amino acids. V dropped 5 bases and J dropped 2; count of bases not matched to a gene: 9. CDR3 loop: CASSIRGGPTYEQYF. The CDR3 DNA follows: TGTGCCAGCAGTATTAGAGGGGGCCCCACCTACGAGCAGTACTTC.

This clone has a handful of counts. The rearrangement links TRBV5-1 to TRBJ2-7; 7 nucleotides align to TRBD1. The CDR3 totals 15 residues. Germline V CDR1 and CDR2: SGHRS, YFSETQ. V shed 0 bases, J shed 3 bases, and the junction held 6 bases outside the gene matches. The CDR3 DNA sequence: TGCGCCAGCAGCTTGGAGGGGGCCAAGTACTACGAGCAGTACTTC. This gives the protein CASSLEGAKYYEQYF. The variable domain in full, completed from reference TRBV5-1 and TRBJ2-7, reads KAGVTQTPRYLIKTRGQQVTLSCSPISGHRSVSWYQQTPGQGLQFLFEYFSETQRNKGNFPGRFSGRQFSNSRSEMNVSTLELGDSALYLCASSLEGAKYYEQYFGPGTRLTVT.

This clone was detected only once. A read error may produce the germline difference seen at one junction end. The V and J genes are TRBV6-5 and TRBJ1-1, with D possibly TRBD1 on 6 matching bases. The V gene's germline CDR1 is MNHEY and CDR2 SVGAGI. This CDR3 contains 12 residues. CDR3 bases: TGTGCCAGCTCTCCGGGACACACCGAAGCTTTCTTT. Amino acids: CASSPGHTEAFF.

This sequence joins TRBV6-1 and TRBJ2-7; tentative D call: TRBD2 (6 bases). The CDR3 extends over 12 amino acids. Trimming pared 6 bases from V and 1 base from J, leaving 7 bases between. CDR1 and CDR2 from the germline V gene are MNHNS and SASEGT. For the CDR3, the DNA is TGTGCCAGCAGGGGACTTTCCTACGAGCAGTACTTC. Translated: CASRGLSYEQYF.

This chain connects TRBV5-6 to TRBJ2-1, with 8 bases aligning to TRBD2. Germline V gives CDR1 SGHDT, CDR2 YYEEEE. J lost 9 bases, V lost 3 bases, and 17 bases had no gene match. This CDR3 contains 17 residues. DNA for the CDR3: TGTGCCAGCAGCTGGGGAAAAGCGGGGGTTTTACAAGGTGAGCAGTTCTTC. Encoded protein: CASSWGKAGVLQGEQFF.

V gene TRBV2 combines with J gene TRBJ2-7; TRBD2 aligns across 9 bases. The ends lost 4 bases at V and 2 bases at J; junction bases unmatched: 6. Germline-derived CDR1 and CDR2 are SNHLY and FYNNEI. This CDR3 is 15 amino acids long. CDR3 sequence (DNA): TGTGCCAGCAGTGGGGAGAGCGGGGGGCCCTACGAGCAGTACTTC. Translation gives CASSGESGGPYEQYF.

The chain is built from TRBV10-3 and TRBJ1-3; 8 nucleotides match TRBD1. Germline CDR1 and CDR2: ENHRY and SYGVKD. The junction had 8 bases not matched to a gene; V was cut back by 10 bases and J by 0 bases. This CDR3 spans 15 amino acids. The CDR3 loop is CATRQGLGSGNTIYF. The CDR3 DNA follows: TGTGCCACCAGACAGGGGTTAGGCTCTGGAAACACCATATATTTT.

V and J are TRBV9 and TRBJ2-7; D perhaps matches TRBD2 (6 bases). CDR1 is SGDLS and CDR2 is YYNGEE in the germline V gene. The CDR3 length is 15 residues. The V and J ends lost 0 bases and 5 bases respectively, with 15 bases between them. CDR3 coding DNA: TGTGCCAGCAGCGTAGATTTCACGGAGGGGAACGAGCAGTACTTC. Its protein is CASSVDFTEGNEQYF.

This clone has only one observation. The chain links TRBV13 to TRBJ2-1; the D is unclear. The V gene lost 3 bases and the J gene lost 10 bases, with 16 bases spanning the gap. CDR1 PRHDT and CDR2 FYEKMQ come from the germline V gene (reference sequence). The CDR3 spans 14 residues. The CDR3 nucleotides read TGTGCCAGCAGCTTGCGCCCCTCTAGTTCCGAGCAGTTCTTC. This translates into CASSLRPSSSEQFF.

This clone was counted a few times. The CDR3 protein is CASSFTQGAGGEAFF. CDR3 nucleotide sequence: TGTGCCAGCAGTTTTACCCAGGGGGCAGGAGGTGAAGCTTTCTTT. The genes are TRBV2 and TRBJ1-1, with 8 positions matching TRBD1. V trimming: 5 bases; J trimming: 7 bases; junction bases outside the gene matches: 12. This CDR3 has 15 residues. In germline, CDR1 is SNHLY, CDR2 FYNNEI.

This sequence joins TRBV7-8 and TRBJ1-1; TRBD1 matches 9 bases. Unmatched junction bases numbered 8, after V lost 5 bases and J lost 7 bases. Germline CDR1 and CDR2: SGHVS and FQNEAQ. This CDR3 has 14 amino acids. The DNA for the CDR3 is TGTGCCAGCAGCCAAGATACAGGGGGCATTGAAGCTTTCTTT. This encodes CASSQDTGGIEAFF. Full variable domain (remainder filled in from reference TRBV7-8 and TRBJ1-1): GAGVSQSPRYKVAKRGQDVALRCDPISGHVSLFWYQQALGQGPEFLTYFQNEAQLDKSGLPSDRFFAERPEGSVSTLKIQRTQQEDSAVYLCASSQDTGGIEAFFGQGTRLTVV.

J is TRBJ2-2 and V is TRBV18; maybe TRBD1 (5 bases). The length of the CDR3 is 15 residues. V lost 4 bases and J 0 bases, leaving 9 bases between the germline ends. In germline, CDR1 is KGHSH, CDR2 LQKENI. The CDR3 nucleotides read TGTGCCAGCTCACAGGGGCCGGCGAACACCGGGGAGCTGTTTTTT. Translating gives CASSQGPANTGELFF.

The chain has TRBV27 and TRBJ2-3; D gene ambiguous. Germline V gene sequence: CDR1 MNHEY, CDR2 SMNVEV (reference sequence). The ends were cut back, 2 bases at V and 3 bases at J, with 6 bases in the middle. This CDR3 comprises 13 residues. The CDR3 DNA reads TGTGCCAGCAGTTTAGGCTGGACAGATACGCAGTATTTT. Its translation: CASSLGWTDTQYF.

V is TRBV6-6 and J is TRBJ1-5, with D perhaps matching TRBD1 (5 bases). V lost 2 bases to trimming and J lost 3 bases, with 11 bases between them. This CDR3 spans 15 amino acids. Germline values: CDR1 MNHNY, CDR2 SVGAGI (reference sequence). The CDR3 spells CASSYTGRDNQPQHF. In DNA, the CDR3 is TGTGCCAGCAGTTACACGGGGCGGGACAATCAGCCCCAGCATTTT.

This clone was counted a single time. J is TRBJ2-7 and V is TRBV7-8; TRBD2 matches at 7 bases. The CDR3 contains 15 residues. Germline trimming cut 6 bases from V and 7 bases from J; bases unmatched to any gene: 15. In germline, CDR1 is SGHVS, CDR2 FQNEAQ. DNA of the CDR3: TGTGCCAGCAGTTTTACCGGGACTACCGGAGGGGAGCAGTACTTC. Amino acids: CASSFTGTTGGEQYF.